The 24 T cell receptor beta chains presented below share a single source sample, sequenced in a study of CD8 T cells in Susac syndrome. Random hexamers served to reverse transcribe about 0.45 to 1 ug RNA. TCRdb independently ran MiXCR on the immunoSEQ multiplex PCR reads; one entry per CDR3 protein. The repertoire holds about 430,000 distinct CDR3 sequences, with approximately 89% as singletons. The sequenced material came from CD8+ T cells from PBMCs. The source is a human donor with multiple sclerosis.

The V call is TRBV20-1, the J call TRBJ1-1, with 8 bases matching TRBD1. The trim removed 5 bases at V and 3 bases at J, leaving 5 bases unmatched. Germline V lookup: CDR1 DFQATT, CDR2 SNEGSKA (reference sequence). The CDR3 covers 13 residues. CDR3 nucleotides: TGCAGTGCTTTCCGGACAGGGCACACTGAAGCTTTCTTT. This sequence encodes CSAFRTGHTEAFF.

DNA of the CDR3: TGCGCCAGCAGCTTGGCCCAGGCAGGGGGCCGCATGAACACTGAAGCTTTCTTT. Translating it yields CASSLAQAGGRMNTEAFF. This chain joins TRBV5-1 and TRBJ1-1; 8 bases line up with TRBD1. Germline CDR1 is SGHRS and CDR2 is YFSETQ. V shed 0 bases and J 0 bases; nucleotides not matched to a gene: 10. The CDR3 extends over 18 amino acids.

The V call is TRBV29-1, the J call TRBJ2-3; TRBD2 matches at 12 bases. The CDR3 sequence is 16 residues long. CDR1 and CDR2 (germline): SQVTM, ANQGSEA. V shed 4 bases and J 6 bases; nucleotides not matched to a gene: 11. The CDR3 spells CSVGESSGRAVDTQYF. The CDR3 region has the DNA TGCAGCGTTGGGGAATCTAGCGGGAGGGCCGTCGATACGCAGTATTTT.

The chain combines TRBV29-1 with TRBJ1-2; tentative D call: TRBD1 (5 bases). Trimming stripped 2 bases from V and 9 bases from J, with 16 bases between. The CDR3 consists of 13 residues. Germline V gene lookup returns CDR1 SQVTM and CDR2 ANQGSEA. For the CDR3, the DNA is TGCAGCGTTGAAATGCAGGGAGAGTATCGCTACACCTTC. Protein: CSVEMQGEYRYTF. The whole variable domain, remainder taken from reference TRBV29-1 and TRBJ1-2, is SAVISQKPSRDICQRGTSLTIQCQVDSQVTMMFWYRQQPGQSLTLIATANQGSEATYESGFVIDKFPISRPNLTFSTLTVSNMSPEDSSIYLCSVEMQGEYRYTFGSGTRLTVV.

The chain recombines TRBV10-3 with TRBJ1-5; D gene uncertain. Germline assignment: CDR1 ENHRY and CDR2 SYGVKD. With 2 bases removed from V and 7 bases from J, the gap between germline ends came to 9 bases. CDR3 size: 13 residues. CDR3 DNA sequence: TGTGCCATCAGTGAGACCATTGAACAGCCCCAGCATTTT. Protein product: CAISETIEQPQHF.

The CDR3 here is CASSQTGLSSYNEQFF. The CDR3 nucleotides are TGTGCCAGCAGCCAAACGGGATTGAGCTCCTACAATGAGCAGTTCTTC. The gene calls are TRBV14 and TRBJ2-1; TRBD2 might be the D (5 bases). The CDR3 has 16 amino acids. The germline V gene has CDR1 SGHDN and CDR2 FVKESK. V lost 2 bases, J lost 0 bases, and 11 bases lay in between.

The CDR3 DNA follows: TGTGCCAGCAGCCCCCAGATATGGACTGCGGGTCCACCGGCGTATTTT. This gives the protein CASSPQIWTAGPPAYF. This rearrangement joins TRBV7-9 to TRBJ2-3; D might be TRBD2 (5 bases). CDR3 length equals 16 residues. The V and J ends lost 5 bases and 14 bases respectively, with 29 bases between them. In germline, CDR1 is SEHNR, CDR2 FQNEAQ (reference sequence).

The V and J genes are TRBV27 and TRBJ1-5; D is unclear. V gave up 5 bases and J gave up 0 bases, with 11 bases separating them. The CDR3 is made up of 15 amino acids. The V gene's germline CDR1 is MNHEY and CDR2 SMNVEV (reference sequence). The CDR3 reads CASSPLLDSNQPQHF. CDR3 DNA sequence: TGTGCCAGCAGTCCCCTCTTAGATAGCAATCAGCCCCAGCATTTT.

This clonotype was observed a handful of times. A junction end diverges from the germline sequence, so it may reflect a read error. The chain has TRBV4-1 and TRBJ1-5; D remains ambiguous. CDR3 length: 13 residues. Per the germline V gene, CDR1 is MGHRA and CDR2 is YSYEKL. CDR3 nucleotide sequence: TGCGCCAGCAGCCGGGGTAGCGATCAGCCCCAGCATTTT. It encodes CASSRGSDQPQHF.

CDR3 DNA sequence: TGTGCCAGCTCCCCTACCTGGGGCGATGAAGCTTTCTTT. Translated: CASSPTWGDEAFF. The V call is TRBV5-6, the J call TRBJ1-1; tentative D call: TRBD1 (5 bases). Trimming removed 7 bases from V and 7 bases from J, with 17 bases in between. The CDR3 sequence is 13 residues long. CDR1 is SGHDT, CDR2 YYEEEE, per germline.

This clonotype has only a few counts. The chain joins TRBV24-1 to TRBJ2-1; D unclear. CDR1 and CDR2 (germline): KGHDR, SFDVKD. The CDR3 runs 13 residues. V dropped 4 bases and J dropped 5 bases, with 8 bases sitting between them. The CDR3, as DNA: TGTGCCACCAGTGACCGTGAACACAATGAGCAGTTCTTC. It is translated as CATSDREHNEQFF.

This CDR3 is CASCGTGSLHEQFF. CDR3 DNA: TGTGCCAGTTGCGGGACAGGGAGCCTCCATGAGCAGTTCTTC. The chain combines TRBV19 with TRBJ2-1, with 9 bases that match TRBD1. This CDR3 spans 14 amino acids. Germline-derived CDR1 and CDR2 are LNHDA and SQIVND (reference sequence). The ends lost 8 bases at V and 8 bases at J; junction bases unmatched: 10.

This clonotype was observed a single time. The CDR3 region is CASRGDGDSYNEQFF. In DNA form, the CDR3 reads TGTGCCAGCAGGGGGGACGGAGACTCCTACAATGAGCAGTTCTTC. This chain connects TRBV3-1 to TRBJ2-1; possibly TRBD1 or TRBD2 for D (5 bases each). Between the trimmed V and J ends, which lost 6 bases and 0 bases, there was a span of 12 bases. This CDR3 spans 15 amino acids. Germline CDR1 LGHDT, CDR2 YNNKEL (reference sequence).

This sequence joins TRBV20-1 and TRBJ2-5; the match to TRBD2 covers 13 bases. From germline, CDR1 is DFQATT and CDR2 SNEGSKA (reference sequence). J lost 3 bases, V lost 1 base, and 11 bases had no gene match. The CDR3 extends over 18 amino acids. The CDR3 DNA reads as TGCAGTGCTAGAGCCAAGGCGCTGGGACTAGCGGGAAAAGAGACCCAGTACTTC. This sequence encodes CSARAKALGLAGKETQYF.

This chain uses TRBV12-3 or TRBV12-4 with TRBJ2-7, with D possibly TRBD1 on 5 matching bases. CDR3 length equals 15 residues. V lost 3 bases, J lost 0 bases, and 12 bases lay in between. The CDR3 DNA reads TGTGCCAGCAGTTTGGGGCACCCTCGCTCCTACGAGCAGTACTTC. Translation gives CASSLGHPRSYEQYF.

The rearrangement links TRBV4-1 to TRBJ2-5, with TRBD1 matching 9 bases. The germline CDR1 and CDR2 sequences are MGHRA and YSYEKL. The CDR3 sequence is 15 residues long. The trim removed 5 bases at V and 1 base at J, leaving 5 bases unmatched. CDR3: CASSTRTGAQETQYF. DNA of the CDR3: TGCGCCAGCAGCACCCGGACAGGGGCCCAAGAGACCCAGTACTTC.

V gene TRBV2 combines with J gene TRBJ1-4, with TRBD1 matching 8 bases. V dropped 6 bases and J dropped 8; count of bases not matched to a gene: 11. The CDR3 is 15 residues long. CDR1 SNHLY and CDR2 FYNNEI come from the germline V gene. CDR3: CASSSAGGREEKLFF. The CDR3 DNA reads TGTGCCAGCAGCTCGGCAGGGGGCCGTGAAGAAAAACTGTTTTTT.

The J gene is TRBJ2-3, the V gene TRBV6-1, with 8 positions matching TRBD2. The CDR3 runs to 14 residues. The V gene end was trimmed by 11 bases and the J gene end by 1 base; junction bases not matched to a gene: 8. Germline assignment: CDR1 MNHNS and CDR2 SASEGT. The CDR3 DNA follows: TGTGCCGCCGAAGCGGGGGTAGGCACAGATACGCAGTATTTT. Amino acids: CAAEAGVGTDTQYF.

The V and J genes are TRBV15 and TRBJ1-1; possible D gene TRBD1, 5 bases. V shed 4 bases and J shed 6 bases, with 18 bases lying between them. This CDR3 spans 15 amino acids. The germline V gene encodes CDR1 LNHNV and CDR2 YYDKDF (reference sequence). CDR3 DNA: TGTGCCACCAGCACTAATGGGGGAACAAGTCCTGAAGCTTTCTTT. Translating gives CATSTNGGTSPEAFF.

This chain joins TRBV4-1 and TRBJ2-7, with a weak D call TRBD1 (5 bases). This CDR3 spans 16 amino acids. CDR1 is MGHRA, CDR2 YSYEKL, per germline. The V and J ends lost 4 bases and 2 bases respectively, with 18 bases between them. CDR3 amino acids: CASSLMDSTAPYEQYF. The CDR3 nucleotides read TGCGCCAGCAGCCTGATGGATTCGACAGCTCCCTACGAGCAGTACTTC.

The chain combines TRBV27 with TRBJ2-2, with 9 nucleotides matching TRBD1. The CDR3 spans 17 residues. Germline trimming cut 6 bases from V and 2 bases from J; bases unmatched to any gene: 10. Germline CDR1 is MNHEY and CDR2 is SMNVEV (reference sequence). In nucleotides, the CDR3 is TGTGCCAGCAGCTCCCTTGGACAGGGGTTTAACACCGGGGAGCTGTTTTTT. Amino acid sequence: CASSSLGQGFNTGELFF.

The CDR3 sequence is CASSLFLGISNTGELFF. The CDR3 DNA is TGTGCCAGCAGTTTATTTCTCGGGATATCCAACACCGGGGAGCTGTTTTTT. The V call is TRBV28, the J call TRBJ2-2; a possible D gene is TRBD2 (5 bases). The CDR3 is 17 amino acids. V was pared by 1 base and J by 2 bases, with 14 bases between. CDR1 MDHEN and CDR2 SYDVKM come from the germline V gene.

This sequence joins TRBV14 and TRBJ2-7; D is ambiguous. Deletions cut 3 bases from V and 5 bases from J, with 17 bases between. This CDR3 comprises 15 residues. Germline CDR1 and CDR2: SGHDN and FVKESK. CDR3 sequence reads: CASSHFGPARDEQYF. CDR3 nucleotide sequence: TGTGCCAGCAGCCACTTTGGACCGGCTCGGGACGAGCAGTACTTC.

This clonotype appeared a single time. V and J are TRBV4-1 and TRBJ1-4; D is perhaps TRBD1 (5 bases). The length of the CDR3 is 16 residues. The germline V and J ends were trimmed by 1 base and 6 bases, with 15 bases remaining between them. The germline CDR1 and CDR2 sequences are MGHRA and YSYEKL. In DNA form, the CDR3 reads TGCGCCAGCAGCCAAGTATCGGCTCAGGGAGATGAAAAACTGTTTTTT. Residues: CASSQVSAQGDEKLFF.